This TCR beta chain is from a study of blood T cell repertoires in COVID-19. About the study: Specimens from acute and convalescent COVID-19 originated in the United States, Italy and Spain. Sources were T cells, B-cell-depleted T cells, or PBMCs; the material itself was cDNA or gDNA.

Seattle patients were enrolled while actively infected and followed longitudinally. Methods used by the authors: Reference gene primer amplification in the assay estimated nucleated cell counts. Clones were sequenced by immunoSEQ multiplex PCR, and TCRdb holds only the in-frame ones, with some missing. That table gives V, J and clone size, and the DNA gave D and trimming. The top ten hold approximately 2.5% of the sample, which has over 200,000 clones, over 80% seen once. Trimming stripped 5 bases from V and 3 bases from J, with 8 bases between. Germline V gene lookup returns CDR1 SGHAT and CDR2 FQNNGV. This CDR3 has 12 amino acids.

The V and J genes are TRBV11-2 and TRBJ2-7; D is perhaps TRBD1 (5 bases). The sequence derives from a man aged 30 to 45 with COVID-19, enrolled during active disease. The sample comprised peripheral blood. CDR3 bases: TGTGCCAGCAGCGTTACAGGCTACGAGCAGTACTTC. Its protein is CASSVTGYEQYF.